This T cell receptor beta chain was sequenced during a study of shared clonotypes between healthy human individuals. The donors, healthy adults who were HIV-negative, had experienced no recent acute infections or vaccinations. Of note for this clone: What it binds is unknown.

Sequencing was at deep level. Authors' data handling: ImmunoSEQ yielded junction-only sequences lacking quality scores, so filtering differed. Clones were sequenced by immunoSEQ multiplex PCR, and TCRdb holds only the in-frame ones, with some missing. D and trimming come from the DNA, and the V and J calls and clone size come from that table. The data show 400,000 to 600,000 clones, approximately 79% seen once. Whole-study findings and limits: Among donors, the sharing of clonotypes was expected to be influenced by sequencing depth.

The length of the CDR3 is 16 residues. CDR1 GTSNPN and CDR2 SVGIG come from the germline V gene (reference sequence). Losses at the gene ends were 3 bases for V and 4 bases for J; bases not matched to a gene: 10. Sequenced: PBMCs. This receptor was identified in a woman aged 40 to 55 in good health. Some clones in this sample may be carry-over from other donors' samples. V usage is TRBV30 and J usage is TRBJ2-3, with TRBD1 matching 10 bases. CDR3 DNA sequence: TGTGCCTGGAGCAAAGGGGACAGGGGTCCCCCAGATACGCAGTATTTT. Residues: CAWSKGDRGPPDTQYF.